A single T cell receptor (beta chain) is shown here with its context. No antigen is known for it. The read falls 3 residues short of the CDR3 end, and the missing part is taken from the germline J gene. This specimen belongs to a study of T cells in women clearing cervical HPV infection. Average input was roughly 1,200 ng genomic DNA for immunoSEQ TCR beta CDR3 amplification. The protocol was immunoSEQ multiplex PCR, while the TCRdb copy is restricted to in-frame clones and leaves out a portion. The sample yields approximately 44,000 clones, of which the top ten take up more than 1%. Study results and caveats: Richness differences could reflect unmeasured T-cell content per sample. It is unknown whether associations predate infection; no effector/memory or HPV-specific sorting.

Germline assignment: CDR1 SNHLY and CDR2 FYNNEI. This CDR3 comprises 15 residues. V was pared by 7 bases and J by 5 bases, with 13 bases of the junction left unmatched. The TCR was taken from a woman aged 18 to 75 with a cervical HPV16 infection that either progressed to CIN3+ or cleared (not recorded which). The sample consisted of blood buffy coat. The chain uses TRBV2 and TRBJ2-5; 7 nucleotides line up with TRBD2. The CDR3 is CASIRSLGGGETQYF. The DNA read from the CDR3 is TGTGCCAGCATTCGAAGTCTGGGGGGGGGTGAGACC.